Presented here are 5 T cell receptor beta chains from one specimen sequenced in a study of shared clonotypes between healthy human individuals. Repertoires were generated with immunoSEQ multiplex PCR, while TCRdb's copy carries only in-frame clones and drops some. The sample holds roughly 2,000,000 clones, approximately 94% seen once. Naive CD8 cells lacked CD45RO and underwent positive selection for CCR7, leaving out terminally differentiated effector memory CD45RA+ cells. The sample consisted of naive CD8+ T cells sorted from blood. These receptors came from a young man in good health.

This sequence joins TRBV4-3 and TRBJ2-1, with 13 bases that match TRBD2. The ends lost 1 base at V and 10 bases at J; junction bases unmatched: 7. Germline V gives CDR1 LGHNA, CDR2 YSLEER. This CDR3 region has 16 residues. The CDR3 here is CASSQGLAGGFLEQFF. Here the CDR3 DNA reads TGCGCCAGCAGCCAAGGACTAGCGGGAGGATTTCTCGAGCAGTTCTTC.

As regards this clone: At the DNA level, this CDR3 is encoded by other sequences in the same sample as well. The chain combines TRBV28 with TRBJ1-4, with a tentative D call TRBD1 (5 bases). CDR3 length: 14 amino acids. V lost 2 bases to trimming and J lost 2 bases, with 6 bases between them. Per germline, CDR1 MDHEN and CDR2 SYDVKM. The CDR3 DNA reads TGTGCCAGCAGTTTACGGGGGACTAATGAAAAACTGTTTTTT. Translating gives CASSLRGTNEKLFF.

The rearrangement links TRBV4-3 to TRBJ2-2, with TRBD2 as a possible D gene (6 bases). V was pared by 8 bases and J by 1 base, with 8 bases between. CDR3 length: 13 amino acids. Germline V gene data show CDR1 as LGHNA and CDR2 as YSLEER. This CDR3 reads CASRGGNTGELFF. The CDR3, as DNA: TGCGCCAGCCGGGGAGGGAACACCGGGGAGCTGTTTTTT.

The chain employs TRBV9 and TRBJ1-5; the match to TRBD1 covers 8 bases. The CDR3 extends over 14 amino acids. The J segment lost 3 bases and the V segment lost 4 bases, leaving 3 bases of the junction unmatched. The germline gives CDR1 SGDLS, CDR2 YYNGEE. CDR3: CASSQTGANQPQHF. The CDR3 nucleotides read TGTGCCAGCAGCCAGACAGGGGCCAATCAGCCCCAGCATTTT.

The chain links TRBV30 to TRBJ1-2; a possible D gene is TRBD1 (5 bases). Germline loops: CDR1 GTSNPN, CDR2 SVGIG (reference sequence). This CDR3 has 13 amino acids. Deletions cut 0 bases from V and 2 bases from J, with 7 bases between. The CDR3 loop reads CAWSVSGNYGYTF. DNA for the CDR3: TGTGCCTGGAGTGTTTCAGGGAACTATGGCTACACCTTC.